These 13 T cell receptor beta chains share one sample of origin, sequenced in a study of a mutant IDH1 vaccine in newly diagnosed glioma. Antigens for these TCRs are unknown. Time point specified: week 35, safety follow-up. All doses held 300 ug of mutant IDH1 20-mer peptide, with topical imiquimod. The protocol was immunoSEQ multiplex PCR, while the TCRdb copy is restricted to in-frame clones and leaves out a portion. The sample yields around 69,000 clones, around 87% seen once. The source material was PBMCs, sampled from a glioma patient whose treatment included an IDH1 peptide vaccine. The receptors originated from a man aged 30-40 years with glioma.

V gene TRBV11-1 combines with J gene TRBJ2-7; perhaps TRBD2 as D (6 bases). CDR1 is SGHAT and CDR2 is FQDESV in the germline V gene (reference sequence). The V end lost 5 bases, the J end lost 5 bases, and 16 bases lay between the germline ends. This CDR3 has 14 amino acids. CDR3 sequence: CASSRRGLLDEQYF. In DNA, the CDR3 is TGTGCCAGCAGCCGCCGGGGGTTACTTGACGAGCAGTACTTC.

The rearrangement links TRBV2 to TRBJ1-3; D not certain. V shed 1 base and J shed 0 bases, with 7 bases lying between them. Germline V gene lookup returns CDR1 SNHLY and CDR2 FYNNEI. This CDR3 has 15 residues. The CDR3 DNA is TGTGCCAGCAGTGAAGAGGGCCTCTCTGGAAACACCATATATTTT. Encoded protein: CASSEEGLSGNTIYF.

This chain joins TRBV2 and TRBJ2-1; 9 bases map to TRBD2. CDR1 is SNHLY and CDR2 is FYNNEI in the germline V gene. V trimming: 7 bases; J trimming: 13 bases; junction bases outside the gene matches: 11. CDR3 length: 13 residues. The CDR3 sequence is CASTLRLAAFQFF. The DNA for the CDR3 is TGTGCCAGCACACTAAGACTAGCGGCCTTCCAGTTCTTC. The whole variable domain, filled in from reference TRBV2 and TRBJ2-1, reads EPEVTQTPSHQVTQMGQEVILRCVPISNHLYFYWYRQILGQKVEFLVSFYNNEISEKSEIFDDQFSVERPDGSNFTLKIRSTKLEDSAMYFCASTLRLAAFQFFGPGTRLTVL.

The rearrangement links TRBV28 to TRBJ2-5, with D hard to call. This CDR3 spans 12 amino acids. The germline gives CDR1 MDHEN, CDR2 SYDVKM. With 9 bases removed from V and 5 bases from J, the gap between germline ends came to 13 bases. Here the CDR3 reads CASSGVGETQYF. The DNA of the CDR3 is TGTGCCAGTTCCGGAGTTGGCGAGACCCAGTACTTC.

This chain joins TRBV7-3 and TRBJ2-1; D is unclear. The CDR3 is 15 amino acids. Trimming pared 5 bases from V and 6 bases from J, leaving 17 bases between. CDR1 and CDR2 from the germline V gene are SGHTA and FQGTGA. CDR3 in DNA: TGTGCCAGCAGCCGCGCCCTAGGGCTCACCAATGAGCAGTTCTTC. The encoded protein is CASSRALGLTNEQFF.

The chain couples TRBV7-8 to TRBJ2-7, with no clear D. The CDR3 loop spans 11 amino acids. CDR1 is SGHVS, CDR2 FQNEAQ, per germline. V shed 3 bases and J shed 5 bases, with 5 bases lying between them. CDR3 in DNA: TGTGCCAGCAGCTTGAGAAACGAGCAGTACTTC. Amino acids: CASSLRNEQYF.

This sequence joins TRBV5-1 and TRBJ2-3; maybe TRBD2 (6 bases). The CDR3 is 15 amino acids. From germline, CDR1 is SGHRS and CDR2 YFSETQ. Between the trimmed V and J ends, which lost 2 bases and 2 bases, there was a span of 12 bases. The CDR3 protein is CASSFDSGLTDTQYF. For the CDR3, the DNA is TGCGCCAGCAGCTTTGATAGCGGACTCACAGATACGCAGTATTTT. Full variable domain (remainder filled in from reference TRBV5-1 and TRBJ2-3): KAGVTQTPRYLIKTRGQQVTLSCSPISGHRSVSWYQQTPGQGLQFLFEYFSETQRNKGNFPGRFSGRQFSNSRSEMNVSTLELGDSALYLCASSFDSGLTDTQYFGPGTRLTVL.

This chain uses TRBV19 with TRBJ1-5; TRBD1 matches at 7 bases. The ends lost 4 bases at V and 5 bases at J; junction bases unmatched: 11. Germline V gives CDR1 LNHDA, CDR2 SQIVND (reference sequence). CDR3 length: 16 amino acids. CDR3 in DNA: TGTGCCAGTAGTACTGCTACCGGGACAGAGGATCAGCCCCAGCATTTT. Its protein is CASSTATGTEDQPQHF.

The chain employs TRBV7-8 and TRBJ1-2; D possibly corresponds to TRBD1 (6 bases). Per the germline V gene, CDR1 is SGHVS and CDR2 is FQNEAQ. Trimming removed 5 bases at V and 4 bases at J, with 20 bases between. CDR3 length: 16 residues. CDR3 coding DNA: TGTGCCAGCAGCCAAGGGGGAGGGTCTGGTTCCTATGGCTACACCTTC. Protein product: CASSQGGGSGSYGYTF.

V usage is TRBV7-8 and J usage is TRBJ2-1; the match to TRBD2 covers 10 bases. This CDR3 region has 15 residues. V was pared by 4 bases and J by 7 bases, with 7 bases of the junction left unmatched. Germline CDR1 and CDR2: SGHVS and FQNEAQ. The CDR3 protein is CASSSLAGGWNEQFF. As DNA, the CDR3 is TGTGCCAGCAGCTCTTTAGCGGGAGGATGGAATGAGCAGTTCTTC.

CDR3 region: CASSLLAGPRRNSFF. The DNA for the CDR3 is TGTGCCAGCAGTTTATTAGCAGGGCCTAGGAGGAATTCTTTCTTT. This chain connects TRBV27 to TRBJ1-1, with a tentative D call TRBD1 (5 bases). CDR1 and CDR2 from the germline V gene are MNHEY and SMNVEV (reference sequence). Trimming took off 1 base at V and 12 bases at J, with 21 bases between the two ends. The CDR3 runs 15 residues.

V is TRBV28 and J is TRBJ2-7, with 12 bases matching TRBD2. The ends lost 5 bases at V and 0 bases at J; junction bases unmatched: 5. The germline gives CDR1 MDHEN, CDR2 SYDVKM. There are 16 residues in the CDR3. CDR3 coding DNA: TGTGCCAGCAGTCCACTAGCGGGAGGTCCCTCCTACGAGCAGTACTTC. Translated, it gives CASSPLAGGPSYEQYF.

This sequence joins TRBV6-6 and TRBJ2-7; 7 bases line up with TRBD1. CDR3 length: 14 amino acids. The V gene end was trimmed by 6 bases and the J gene end by 7 bases; junction bases not matched to a gene: 12. CDR1 is MNHNY and CDR2 is SVGAGI in the germline V gene (reference sequence). The CDR3 DNA is TGTGCCAGCAGCCCACGACAGGGATCGGGGGAGCAGTACTTC. This codes for CASSPRQGSGEQYF.